This T cell receptor (beta chain) was identified in a study of blood T cell repertoires in COVID-19. Whole-study context: Donors in the United States, Italy and Spain gave samples during acute or convalescent COVID-19. Nucleic acid was either cDNA or gDNA, and it came from T cells, B-cell-depleted T cells, or PBMCs.

The table lists this clone with a few counts. Under the authors' procedure: Reference gene primers were amplified, and this amplification served to estimate nucleated cell counts. Here immunoSEQ multiplex PCR was the method, and the copy in TCRdb shows in-frame clones only, minus some. V and J calls and clone size are as listed in that table; D and trimming were resolved from the DNA. The sample records 100,000 or so clones, more than 65% being singletons. This CDR3 is built from 14 residues. The germline V gene has CDR1 GTSNPN and CDR2 SVGIG (reference sequence). V lost 0 bases, J lost 5 bases, and 13 bases lay in between.

The specimen was peripheral blood. The chain has TRBV30 and TRBJ1-1, with unresolved D. The clonotype was recovered from a man in his 70s with active or convalescent COVID-19. CDR3 sequence reads: CAWSVDPGRTEAFF. The DNA for the CDR3 is TGTGCCTGGAGTGTTGACCCGGGAAGGACTGAAGCTTTCTTT. Full variable domain (remainder filled in from reference TRBV30 and TRBJ1-1): SQTIHQWPATLVQPVGSPLSLECTVEGTSNPNLYWYRQAAGRGLQLLFYSVGIGQISSEVPQNLSASRPQDRQFILSSKKLLLSDSGFYLCAWSVDPGRTEAFFGQGTRLTVV.